The clone carrying this TCR beta chain was seen only once. This sample is part of a study of blood T cell repertoires in COVID-19. The wider study: Sites across the United States, Italy and Spain contributed samples from acute and convalescent COVID-19. PBMCs, B-cell-depleted T cells, or T cells were the source of the cDNA or gDNA that made up the material.

The CDR3 is 15 residues long. The V end was cut by 9 bases, the J end by 7 bases, with 19 bases between. Germline V gives CDR1 SNHLY, CDR2 FYNNEI. Per the original data handling: The assay estimated nucleated cells by amplifying reference gene primers. Libraries were prepared by immunoSEQ multiplex PCR; TCRdb keeps only in-frame clonotypes and omits some of them. That table furnishes V, J and clone size, whereas the DNA furnished D and trimming. The table records over 100,000 clones, more than 90% of them present only once. During active infection, Seattle patients enrolled and were then monitored through disease.

The sequencing input was peripheral blood. V is TRBV2 and J is TRBJ1-6; D is unresolved. The TCR originated in a woman in her fifties or sixties with COVID-19, enrolled during active disease. The CDR3 sequence is CARQIRTQENSPLHF. The CDR3 bases are TGTGCCAGACAAATCAGGACTCAGGAAAATTCACCCCTCCACTTT.